This T cell receptor (beta chain) comes out of a study of control samples from healthy donors and cancer patients. V trimming: 3 bases; J trimming: 6 bases; junction bases outside the gene matches: 8. The CDR3 totals 15 residues. The germline gives CDR1 DFQATT, CDR2 SNEGSKA (reference sequence). Method: immunoSEQ multiplex PCR; TCRdb's copy keeps in-frame clones and lacks some. The sample holds roughly 64,000 clones, roughly nine tenths seen once. The sequence came from a woman aged 45-65 years with colorectal cancer. The genes are TRBV20-1 and TRBJ2-2; 9 bases are a match to TRBD2. The sample was PBMCs. DNA for the CDR3: TGCAGTGCTAGTCCCCTGGCGGGAGGGCCCGGGGAGCTGTTTTTT. Its protein is CSASPLAGGPGELFF.